Below are 30 T cell receptor beta chains sequenced from a single sample in a study of T cell responses to AZD1222 COVID-19 vaccine. Sequenced by immunoSEQ multiplex PCR; TCRdb stores in-frame clones only, minus some. Found here are more than 250,000 clones, more than 80% of them singletons; the top ten hold less than 0.65%. Material: peripheral blood, obtained on day 0 of AZD1222 vaccination. The origin of the receptors is an adult in good health.

This chain connects TRBV2 to TRBJ1-1; possible D gene TRBD1, 6 bases. The CDR3 loop spans 16 amino acids. The germline V gene has CDR1 SNHLY and CDR2 FYNNEI. Trimming took 7 bases from V and 0 from J, leaving 18 bases between them. As DNA, the CDR3 is TGTGCCAGCATCCCCGGGGGACACCGTTTGAACACTGAAGCTTTCTTT. Translating gives CASIPGGHRLNTEAFF. Complete variable domain (other parts from reference TRBV2 and TRBJ1-1): EPEVTQTPSHQVTQMGQEVILRCVPISNHLYFYWYRQILGQKVEFLVSFYNNEISEKSEIFDDQFSVERPDGSNFTLKIRSTKLEDSAMYFCASIPGGHRLNTEAFFGQGTRLTVV.

As to this clone: This CDR3 is also generated by other DNA sequences in the sample. This chain joins TRBV6-5 and TRBJ2-3; unclear D gene. Germline-derived CDR1 and CDR2 are MNHEY and SVGAGI. Trimming pared 6 bases from V and 0 bases from J, leaving 7 bases between. CDR3 size: 13 residues. The CDR3 bases are TGTGCCAGCAGCCGTGACAGCACAGATACGCAGTATTTT. It encodes CASSRDSTDTQYF.

The gene calls are TRBV3-1 (or the pseudogene TRBV3-2) and TRBJ2-7; D is undetermined. The CDR3 sequence is 15 residues long. Trimming shortened V by 6 bases and J by 7 bases, and 22 bases separated the two germline ends. The V gene's germline CDR1 is LGHDT and CDR2 YNNKEL (reference sequence). The CDR3: CASRSSPSPMGEQYF. The CDR3 DNA follows: TGTGCCAGCAGGTCGTCGCCAAGCCCTATGGGGGAGCAGTACTTC.

The V call is TRBV28, the J call TRBJ2-7, with TRBD2 matching over 8 bases. The CDR3 has 14 residues. The V segment lost 5 bases and the J segment 5 bases; nucleotides outside the gene matches: 8. CDR1 and CDR2 (germline): MDHEN, SYDVKM. CDR3 protein: CASSPQRELDEQYF. The DNA of the CDR3 is TGTGCCAGCAGTCCCCAGCGGGAGTTGGACGAGCAGTACTTC.

As concerns this clone: The limits of the CDR3 on the DNA are not certain, so only TCRdb's listed CDR3 is given. The chain links TRBV27 to TRBJ2-7; no check of the table's D call, TRBD1, against the DNA was made. Germline values: CDR1 MNHEY, CDR2 SMNVEV (reference sequence). The CDR3 adds up to 13 amino acids, both ends counted. The CDR3 loop reads CASSSSTGGEQYF.

Details on this clone: The same CDR3 also results from other DNA sequences found in this sample. This rearrangement joins TRBV28 to TRBJ2-5; unclear D gene. Trimming shortened V by 6 bases and J by 2 bases, and 4 bases separated the two germline ends. CDR1 and CDR2 (germline): MDHEN, SYDVKM. This CDR3 contains 11 residues. DNA for the CDR3: TGTGCCAGCAGCTCTCAAGAGACCCAGTACTTC. Amino acid sequence: CASSSQETQYF.

For the CDR3, the DNA is TGTGCCAGCTCACCAGGGGGTGGGACTGAAGCTTTCTTT. This encodes CASSPGGGTEAFF. J is TRBJ1-1 and V is TRBV6-5; TRBD1 matches 7 bases. Per the germline V gene, CDR1 is MNHEY and CDR2 is SVGAGI. Trimming cost V 8 bases and J 5 bases; bases outside gene matches: 8. CDR3 length: 13 amino acids.

The table lists this clone with a count of one. The genes are TRBV4-1 and TRBJ1-2; 10 positions match TRBD1. J was trimmed by 8 bases and V by 8 bases; bases with no gene match: 8. This CDR3 spans 13 amino acids. Germline-derived CDR1 and CDR2 are MGHRA and YSYEKL. CDR3 nucleotides: TGCGCCAGCCGACCCGGGACAGGGGTCGGCTACACCTTC. It is translated as CASRPGTGVGYTF.

The chain recombines TRBV19 with TRBJ1-2; 9 bases map to TRBD1. V was clipped by 5 bases and J by 7 bases; unmatched bases: 8. From germline, CDR1 is LNHDA and CDR2 SQIVND (reference sequence). CDR3 length equals 14 residues. Here the CDR3 DNA reads TGTGCCAGTAGTGATCCGGGACAGGGAGGTGGCTACACCTTC. This sequence encodes CASSDPGQGGGYTF.

The rearrangement joins TRBV9 to TRBJ2-3; D call uncertain. Germline V gene lookup returns CDR1 SGDLS and CDR2 YYNGEE. Trimming left V 3 bases short and J 6 bases short, with 23 bases between. This CDR3 has 17 amino acids. For the CDR3, the DNA is TGTGCCAGCAGCGAGGGCCCGGGCCAACACATTCCGGATACGCAGTATTTT. It codes for CASSEGPGQHIPDTQYF.

V and J are TRBV6-5 and TRBJ1-1, with D possibly matching TRBD1 (5 bases). The V end lost 6 bases, the J end lost 6 bases, and 17 bases lay between the germline ends. Per the germline V gene, CDR1 is MNHEY and CDR2 is SVGAGI. The CDR3 contains 14 residues. DNA of the CDR3: TGTGCCAGCAGCCCGGAGGGCAGGGCATCTGAAGCTTTCTTT. Translation: CASSPEGRASEAFF.

The chain links TRBV9 to TRBJ2-1; TRBD2 matches at 12 bases. Germline CDR1 is SGDLS and CDR2 is YYNGEE. The CDR3 length is 17 residues. The J segment lost 8 bases and the V segment lost 3 bases, leaving 12 bases of the junction unmatched. CDR3 in DNA: TGTGCCAGCAGCGACCGGACTAGCGGGGTGGGTGGGCATGAGCAGTTCTTC. Residues: CASSDRTSGVGGHEQFF.

This rearrangement joins TRBV7-9 to TRBJ1-1, with unresolved D. This CDR3 contains 13 residues. Between the trimmed V and J ends, which lost 3 bases and 4 bases, there was a span of 9 bases. The germline V gene has CDR1 SEHNR and CDR2 FQNEAQ (reference sequence). This CDR3 is CASSFPSGTEAFF. The CDR3 nucleotides are TGTGCCAGCAGCTTTCCCAGTGGCACTGAAGCTTTCTTT.

The rearrangement uses TRBV11-2 and TRBJ1-4; no definite D call. CDR3 length: 14 amino acids. Trimming removed 0 bases from V and 7 bases from J, with 9 bases in between. Germline CDR1 and CDR2: SGHAT and FQNNGV. The CDR3 is CASSLDRGGEKLFF. DNA for the CDR3: TGTGCCAGCAGCTTAGATCGTGGCGGTGAAAAACTGTTTTTT.

V is TRBV28 and J is TRBJ1-6, with TRBD1 as a possible D gene (5 bases). The CDR3 consists of 19 residues. Germline lookup yields CDR1 MDHEN and CDR2 SYDVKM. Between the trimmed V and J ends, which lost 5 bases and 7 bases, there was a span of 27 bases. CDR3 sequence (DNA): TGTGCCAGCAGTCTGCCAAAGGGGAAAGGAGTGATTTCAAATTCACCCCTCCACTTT. Its translation is CASSLPKGKGVISNSPLHF.

The rearrangement uses TRBV18 and TRBJ1-1; unclear D gene. V was shortened by 1 base and J by 3 bases, with 9 bases between the two germline ends. Germline CDR1 is KGHSH and CDR2 is LQKENI. CDR3 size: 14 residues. CDR3 loop: CASSPQESHTEAFF. The CDR3 DNA sequence: TGTGCCAGCTCACCACAGGAGTCCCACACTGAAGCTTTCTTT.

The chain combines TRBV9 with TRBJ2-3, with 9 bases that match TRBD2. Germline V gene data show CDR1 as SGDLS and CDR2 as YYNGEE. The CDR3 spans 16 residues. V shed 3 bases and J 4 bases; nucleotides not matched to a gene: 9. CDR3 protein: CASSADSGRVADTQYF. The DNA of the CDR3 is TGTGCCAGCAGCGCAGATAGCGGGAGAGTAGCAGATACGCAGTATTTT.

This clone showed up just once. J is TRBJ2-1 and V is TRBV7-9; TRBD2 matches 12 bases. The CDR3 has 14 residues. Germline values: CDR1 SEHNR, CDR2 FQNEAQ (reference sequence). V trimming: 0 bases; J trimming: 12 bases; junction bases outside the gene matches: 3. CDR3 in amino acids: CASSLARLAGVQFF. CDR3 DNA: TGTGCCAGCAGCTTAGCGCGACTAGCGGGAGTGCAGTTCTTC.

For this clone: Other nucleotide sequences in the sample specify the same CDR3. J is TRBJ2-7 and V is TRBV5-5; D possibly corresponds to TRBD1 (5 bases). CDR1 is SGHKS and CDR2 is YYEKEE in the germline V gene (reference sequence). This CDR3 has 13 residues. The ends were cut back, 1 base at V and 2 bases at J, with 7 bases in the middle. For the CDR3, the DNA is TGTGCCAGCAGCTTGAGGGGCGCCTACGAGCAGTACTTC. Its protein is CASSLRGAYEQYF. Combining the CDR3 with reference TRBV5-5 and TRBJ2-7 gives the whole variable domain DAGVTQSPTHLIKTRGQQVTLRCSPISGHKSVSWYQQVLGQGPQFIFQYYEKEERGRGNFPDRFSARQFPNYSSELNVNALLLGDSALYLCASSLRGAYEQYFGPGTRLTVT.

The rearrangement links TRBV29-1 to TRBJ1-4, with 9 nucleotides matching TRBD1. J was trimmed by 8 bases and V by 7 bases; bases with no gene match: 8. The CDR3 contains 13 residues. Per germline, CDR1 SQVTM and CDR2 ANQGSEA. CDR3 protein: CSADRGQGEKLFF. CDR3 bases: TGCAGCGCGGACAGGGGCCAAGGGGAAAAACTGTTTTTT.

The rearrangement uses TRBV5-1 and TRBJ2-7; the D gene is possibly TRBD1 (5 bases). Trimming left V 1 base short and J 1 base short, with 9 bases between. The CDR3 spans 14 residues. Germline assignment: CDR1 SGHRS and CDR2 YFSETQ. DNA for the CDR3: TGCGCCAGCAGCTTGAAGCAGGGATCCTACGAGCAGTACTTC. Amino acid sequence: CASSLKQGSYEQYF.

The rearrangement joins TRBV4-2 to TRBJ1-2, with D unclear. V was cut by 0 bases and J by 4 bases, with 9 bases left in between. CDR1 is LGHNA, CDR2 YNFKEQ, per germline. The CDR3 has 14 amino acids. The CDR3 reads CASSQDLIPYGYTF. CDR3 nucleotide sequence: TGTGCCAGCAGCCAAGATCTAATACCCTATGGCTACACCTTC.

The chain carries TRBV27 and TRBJ1-2; D call uncertain. CDR3 length: 14 amino acids. Germline CDR1 reads MNHEY; CDR2 reads SMNVEV (reference sequence). V lost 7 bases to trimming and J lost 3 bases, with 15 bases between them. CDR3 protein: CASKVYSEHYGYTF. CDR3 sequence (DNA): TGTGCCAGCAAGGTTTACTCCGAGCACTATGGCTACACCTTC.

DNA of the CDR3: TGTGCCAGCAGCTTAATCCAGGGCCCCTACGAGCAGTACTTC. This encodes CASSLIQGPYEQYF. The V call is TRBV7-2, the J call TRBJ2-7, with a weak D call TRBD1 (5 bases). Trimming shortened V by 2 bases and J by 2 bases, and 10 bases separated the two germline ends. CDR1 SGHTA and CDR2 FQGNSA come from the germline V gene. The CDR3 has 14 amino acids.

This clone occurred once. The chain uses TRBV15 and TRBJ2-1, with 11 bases aligning to TRBD2. CDR3 length equals 18 residues. Per germline, CDR1 LNHNV and CDR2 YYDKDF (reference sequence). V shed 5 bases, J shed 0 bases, and the junction held 9 bases outside the gene matches. In nucleotides, the CDR3 is TGTGCCACCAGCGGGGGACTAGCGGAGGCTCACTCCTACAATGAGCAGTTCTTC. The encoded protein is CATSGGLAEAHSYNEQFF.

The chain carries TRBV19 and TRBJ2-1; TRBD2 is a possible D gene (6 bases). The CDR3 sequence is 15 residues long. V lost 4 bases and J 6 bases, leaving 16 bases between the germline ends. Germline V gives CDR1 LNHDA, CDR2 SQIVND (reference sequence). The CDR3 DNA is TGTGCCAGTAGTAAGGTGGTGGCGGGGTCCAATGAGCAGTTCTTC. Translating gives CASSKVVAGSNEQFF.

CDR3 coding DNA: TGTGCCACCAGCTCCTCTTACGAGCAGTACTTC. Translating gives CATSSSYEQYF. This chain connects TRBV15 to TRBJ2-7; D is undetermined. CDR1 and CDR2 from the germline V gene are LNHNV and YYDKDF (reference sequence). Trimming stripped 5 bases from V and 4 bases from J, with 6 bases between. The CDR3 totals 11 residues.

About this clone itself: Different DNA sequences within this sample yield the same CDR3. The rearrangement links TRBV10-2 to TRBJ2-3; no reliable D call. CDR3 length: 11 amino acids. V lost 4 bases to trimming and J lost 3 bases, with 2 bases between them. Germline-derived CDR1 and CDR2 are WSHSY and SAAADI. CDR3 in amino acids: CASSATDTQYF. In nucleotides, the CDR3 is TGCGCCAGCAGTGCTACAGATACGCAGTATTTT.

A remark on this clone: The junction and the germline gene differ at one end; a read error may be behind it. The chain recombines TRBV9 with TRBJ1-1, with TRBD1 identical over 7 bases. The length of the CDR3 is 14 residues. Germline values: CDR1 SGDLS, CDR2 YYNGEE. CDR3 in amino acids: CASNVGGGGTEAFF. CDR3 nucleotide sequence: TGTGCCAGCAACGTAGGAGGGGGCGGCACTGAAGCTTTCTTT.

The chain couples TRBV27 to TRBJ2-1, with D maybe TRBD2 (7 bases). The V and J ends lost 4 bases and 5 bases respectively, with 21 bases between them. The CDR3 is 17 amino acids. Germline-derived CDR1 and CDR2 are MNHEY and SMNVEV (reference sequence). The CDR3 protein is CASSSSYRGANNNEQFF. CDR3 in DNA: TGTGCCAGCAGTTCATCCTATCGGGGGGCAAACAACAATGAGCAGTTCTTC.